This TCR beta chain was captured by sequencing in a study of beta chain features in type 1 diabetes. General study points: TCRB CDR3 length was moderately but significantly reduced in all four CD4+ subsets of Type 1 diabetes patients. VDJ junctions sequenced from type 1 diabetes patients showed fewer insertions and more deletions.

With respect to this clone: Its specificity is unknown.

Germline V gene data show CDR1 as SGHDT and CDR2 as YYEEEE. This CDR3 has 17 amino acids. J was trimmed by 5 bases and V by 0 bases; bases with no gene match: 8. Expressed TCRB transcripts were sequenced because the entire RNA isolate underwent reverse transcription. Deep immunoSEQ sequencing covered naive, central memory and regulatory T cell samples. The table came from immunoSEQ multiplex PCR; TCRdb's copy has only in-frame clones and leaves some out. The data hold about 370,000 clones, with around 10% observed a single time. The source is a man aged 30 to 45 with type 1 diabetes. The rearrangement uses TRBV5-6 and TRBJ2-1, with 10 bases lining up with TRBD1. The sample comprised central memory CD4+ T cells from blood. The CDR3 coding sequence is TGTGCCAGCAGCTTGGTACACCGGGACAGGGGAAACAATGAGCAGTTCTTC. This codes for CASSLVHRDRGNNEQFF.